A single sample gave rise to the 14 T cell receptor beta chains below, sequenced in a study of blood T cell repertoires in COVID-19. Sequenced by immunoSEQ multiplex PCR; TCRdb stores in-frame clones only, minus some. The sample lists over 95,000 clones, 84% occurring once. Specimen: peripheral blood. These receptors were taken from a man in his sixties or seventies with active or convalescent COVID-19.

The chain uses TRBV28 and TRBJ2-7; TRBD1 matches at 10 bases. The CDR3 has 13 amino acids. The germline gives CDR1 MDHEN, CDR2 SYDVKM. V lost 6 bases to trimming and J lost 4 bases; unmatched junction nucleotides: 3. CDR3 amino acids: CASRRTGGYEQYF. The DNA of the CDR3 is TGTGCCAGCAGGAGGACAGGGGGTTACGAGCAGTACTTC.

The CDR3 coding sequence is TGTGCCAGTGGGACCGGGGGCTCCTACGAGCAGTACTTC. Encoded protein: CASGTGGSYEQYF. The chain recombines TRBV2 with TRBJ2-7; D is possibly TRBD2 (6 bases). CDR1 and CDR2 from the germline V gene are SNHLY and FYNNEI. Trimming stripped 9 bases from V and 0 bases from J, with 12 bases between. The CDR3 extends over 13 amino acids.

This chain uses TRBV6-1 with TRBJ2-7, with 9 bases lining up with TRBD1. The CDR3 has 15 amino acids. The trim removed 2 bases at V and 1 base at J, leaving 3 bases unmatched. CDR1 and CDR2 (germline): MNHNS, SASEGT. Here the CDR3 reads CASSEPGTGSYEQYF. DNA of the CDR3: TGTGCCAGCAGTGAACCGGGGACAGGGTCCTACGAGCAGTACTTC.

This clone has just a few counts. The V and J genes are TRBV28 and TRBJ1-2; no firm D call. The CDR3 totals 12 residues. Germline V gene sequence: CDR1 MDHEN, CDR2 SYDVKM. With 2 bases removed from V and 5 bases from J, the gap between germline ends came to 6 bases. For the CDR3, the DNA is TGTGCCAGCAGTTTAGGGGAGTATGGCTACACCTTC. It encodes CASSLGEYGYTF.

The chain employs TRBV6-2 or TRBV6-3 and TRBJ1-1; TRBD1 matches 7 bases. CDR1 is MNHEY and CDR2 is SVGEGT in the germline V gene. CDR3 length: 15 amino acids. J was trimmed by 2 bases and V by 2 bases; bases with no gene match: 5. The CDR3 nucleotides read TGTGCCAGCAGTTACGACCAGGGGGGAAACACTGAAGCTTTCTTT. It translates to CASSYDQGGNTEAFF.

The V and J genes are TRBV27 and TRBJ2-7; TRBD1 agrees at 9 bases. The germline gives CDR1 MNHEY, CDR2 SMNVEV (reference sequence). The CDR3 extends over 14 amino acids. V lost 5 bases and J lost 9; bases outside the gene matches: 11. For the CDR3, the DNA is TGTGCCAGCAGTGGGGATCAAGACAGGGGGAGGCAGTACTTC. It codes for CASSGDQDRGRQYF.

The J gene is TRBJ1-6, the V gene TRBV6-4; 12 bases line up with TRBD1. Germline V gene sequence: CDR1 MRHNA, CDR2 SNTAGT. The CDR3 spans 19 residues. V shed 6 bases, J shed 4 bases, and the junction held 13 bases outside the gene matches. CDR3 bases: TGTGCCAGCAGCCGTCCCGGGACAGGGGGCTGGGGTTATAATTCACCCCTCCACTTT. Amino acids: CASSRPGTGGWGYNSPLHF.

The rearrangement links TRBV7-6 to TRBJ1-3; no definite D call. The CDR3 runs to 18 residues. CDR1 and CDR2 from the germline V gene are SGHVS and FNYEAQ. The V end lost 1 base, the J end lost 6 bases, and 22 bases lay between the germline ends. CDR3 bases: TGTGCCAGCAGCTTAGAGAGCCTCTCGGGGATAGTAGAAAACACCATATATTTT. Its protein is CASSLESLSGIVENTIYF.

This chain uses TRBV29-1 with TRBJ1-1, with TRBD1 as a possible D gene (5 bases). In germline, CDR1 is SQVTM, CDR2 ANQGSEA. The V end lost 4 bases, the J end lost 4 bases, and 13 bases lay between the germline ends. The CDR3 runs to 13 residues. CDR3 nucleotide sequence: TGCAGCGTTGCGAAGGGGTCGGGCACTGAAGCTTTCTTT. This sequence encodes CSVAKGSGTEAFF.

V gene TRBV5-4 combines with J gene TRBJ2-2; D is ambiguous. This CDR3 comprises 14 residues. Germline CDR1 SGHNT, CDR2 YYREEE (reference sequence). Between the trimmed V and J ends, which lost 3 bases and 4 bases, there was a span of 10 bases. The CDR3 DNA reads as TGTGCCAGCAGCTACGTTGAGAGCACCGGGGAGCTGTTTTTT. Its protein is CASSYVESTGELFF.

V gene TRBV28 combines with J gene TRBJ2-2; TRBD2 matches 15 bases. The CDR3 totals 16 residues. The trim removed 5 bases at V and 7 bases at J, leaving 5 bases unmatched. In germline, CDR1 is MDHEN, CDR2 SYDVKM. DNA of the CDR3: TGTGCCAGCAGTCGGACTAGCGGGGGGGCGTACGGGGAGCTGTTTTTT. This encodes CASSRTSGGAYGELFF. The entire variable domain, with the rest obtained from reference TRBV28 and TRBJ2-2, is as follows: DVKVTQSSRYLVKRTGEKVFLECVQDMDHENMFWYRQDPGLGLRLIYFSYDVKMKEKGDIPEGYSVSREKKERFSLILESASTNQTSMYLCASSRTSGGAYGELFFGEGSRLTVL.

The J gene is TRBJ1-2, the V gene TRBV28; 7 positions agree with TRBD1. V dropped 1 base and J dropped 8; count of bases not matched to a gene: 16. Looked up from germline, CDR1 is MDHEN and CDR2 is SYDVKM. The CDR3 has 17 residues. CDR3 sequence reads: CASSLSLQGTGARGYTF. The CDR3 DNA sequence: TGTGCCAGCAGTTTATCTCTTCAGGGTACAGGGGCCCGGGGCTACACCTTC.

The rearrangement joins TRBV21-1 to TRBJ2-5; the table's D call TRBD2 went unverified against the DNA. TRBV21-1 is labeled a pseudogene. The CDR3 covers 16 residues. CDR3 in DNA: TGTGCCAGCAGGAAAGAGGGACTAGCGGGGGTTGAGACCCAGTACTTC. This encodes CASRKEGLAGVETQYF.

The V gene is TRBV21-1, the J gene TRBJ2-6; the table calls TRBD2, which could not be checked here. TRBV21-1 is classified as a pseudogene. This CDR3 has 19 residues. This CDR3 is CASSKARGRVLTGANVLTF. For the CDR3, the DNA is TGTGCCAGCAGCAAAGCACGGGGAAGAGTCCTGACTGGGGCCAACGTCCTGACTTTC.